The rows below give T cell receptor beta chains drawn from one sample of a study of somatic mutations in cytotoxic T cells in rheumatoid arthritis. Measured with immunoSEQ multiplex PCR; TCRdb has only the in-frame clones, and not every one. The sample holds about 11,000 clones, approximately 74% seen once. The source material was CD8+ T cells sorted from blood. All receptors derive from a man in his 70s in good health. The CDR3 runs from the conserved cysteine through the conserved F or W. D genes are given only for firm matches. Clone size is given for some rows only: seen once, a few or many times, or a class if the clone is expanded.

abundance,v_gene,j_gene,d_gene,CDR3nt,CDR3aa
NA,TRBV29-1,TRBJ1-1,NA,TGCAGCGTTGACCGGGGGACTGAAGCTTTCTTT,CSVDRGTEAFF
NA,TRBV6-5,TRBJ1-2,NA,TGTGCCAGCAGTTATCGGGCGCCCTATGGCTACACCTTC,CASSYRAPYGYTF
NA,TRBV27,TRBJ2-1,TRBD2,TGTGCCAGCAGTTTGGAGCGGGAGGGTTACAATGAGCAGTTCTTC,CASSLEREGYNEQFF
NA,TRBV7-9,TRBJ1-1,TRBD1,TGTGCCAGCAGCTCCGAGGGGGCCAAAGCTTTCTTT,CASSSEGAKAFF
few,TRBV10-3,TRBJ2-7,NA,TGTGCCATCAGTGACCGGACCACCCCAGGCGACGAGCAGTACTTC,CAISDRTTPGDEQYF
NA,TRBV13,TRBJ2-7,NA,TGTGCCAGCAGCTTACAGGCAGGGGCCCACGAGCAGTACTTC,CASSLQAGAHEQYF
medium-sized,TRBV28,TRBJ2-7,NA,TGTGCCAGCAGCACCGTTACTGGGACCTACGAGCAGTACTTC,CASSTVTGTYEQYF
few,TRBV12-2,TRBJ1-4,NA,TGTGCAAGTCGCTTAGCTCTGGGGACAGGGCCTACTAATGAAAAACTGTTTTTT,CASRLALGTGPTNEKLFF
NA,TRBV7-2,TRBJ1-4,TRBD1,TGTGCCAGCAGCCCATGGTCGGGACAGGGCGTGTCCTGGGAAAAACTGTTTTTT,CASSPWSGQGVSWEKLFF
NA,TRBV27,TRBJ2-2,NA,TGTGCCAGCAGCCCCGGGACTGTGAACACCGGGGAGCTGTTTTTT,CASSPGTVNTGELFF